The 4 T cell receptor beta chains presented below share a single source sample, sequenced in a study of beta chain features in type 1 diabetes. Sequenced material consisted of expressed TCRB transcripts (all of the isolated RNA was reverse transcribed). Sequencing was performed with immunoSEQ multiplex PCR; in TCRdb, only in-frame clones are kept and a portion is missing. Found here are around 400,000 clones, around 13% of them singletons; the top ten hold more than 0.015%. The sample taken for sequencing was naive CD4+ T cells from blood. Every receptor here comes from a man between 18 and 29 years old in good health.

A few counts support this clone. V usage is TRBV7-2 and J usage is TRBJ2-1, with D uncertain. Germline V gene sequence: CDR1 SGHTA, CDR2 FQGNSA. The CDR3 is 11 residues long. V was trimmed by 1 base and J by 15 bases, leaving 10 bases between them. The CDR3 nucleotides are TGTGCCAGCAGCTTAGATCTTAGCCGGTTCTTC. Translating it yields CASSLDLSRFF.

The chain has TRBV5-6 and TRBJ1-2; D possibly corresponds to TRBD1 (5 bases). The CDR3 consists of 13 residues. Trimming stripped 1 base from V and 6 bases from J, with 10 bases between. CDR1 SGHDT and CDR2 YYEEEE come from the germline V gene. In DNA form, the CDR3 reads TGTGCCAGCAGCTTGAGGCAGGGCGATGGCTACACCTTC. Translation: CASSLRQGDGYTF. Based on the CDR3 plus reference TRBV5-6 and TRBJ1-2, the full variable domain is DAGVTQSPTHLIKTRGQQVTLRCSPKSGHDTVSWYQQALGQGPQFIFQYYEEEERQRGNFPDRFSGHQFPNYSSELNVNALLLGDSALYLCASSLRQGDGYTFGSGTRLTVV.

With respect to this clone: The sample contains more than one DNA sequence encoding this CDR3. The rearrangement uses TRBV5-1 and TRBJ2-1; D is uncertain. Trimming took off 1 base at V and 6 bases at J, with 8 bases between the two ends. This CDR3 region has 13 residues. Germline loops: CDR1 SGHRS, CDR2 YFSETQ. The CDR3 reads CASSLSTVNEQFF. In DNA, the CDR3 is TGCGCCAGCAGCTTGAGTACAGTCAATGAGCAGTTCTTC. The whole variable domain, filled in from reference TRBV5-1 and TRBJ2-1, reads KAGVTQTPRYLIKTRGQQVTLSCSPISGHRSVSWYQQTPGQGLQFLFEYFSETQRNKGNFPGRFSGRQFSNSRSEMNVSTLELGDSALYLCASSLSTVNEQFFGPGTRLTVL.

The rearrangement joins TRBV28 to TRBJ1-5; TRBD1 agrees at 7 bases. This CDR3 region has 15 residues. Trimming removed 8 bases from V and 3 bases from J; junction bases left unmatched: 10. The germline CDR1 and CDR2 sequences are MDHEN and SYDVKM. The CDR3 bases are TGTGCCAGCGGGACAGCCCAACTTTTCAATCAGCCCCAGCATTTT. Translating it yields CASGTAQLFNQPQHF.